One TCR beta chain is described in this entry. These data belong to a study of blood T cell repertoires in COVID-19. Overall study context: Collection of acute and convalescent COVID-19 samples took place in the United States, Italy and Spain. The cDNA or gDNA used as material had been derived from T cells, B-cell-depleted T cells, or PBMCs.

With 5 bases removed from V and 7 bases from J, the gap between germline ends came to 20 bases. CDR1 and CDR2 from the germline V gene are LGHNA and YNFKEQ. The CDR3 runs to 15 residues. Sequencing was performed with immunoSEQ multiplex PCR; in TCRdb, only in-frame clones are kept and a portion is missing. This sample has nearly 200,000 clones, with around 89% found just once. Sequencing used PBMCs or T cells enriched from blood (not recorded which). This rearrangement joins TRBV4-2 to TRBJ1-2; possible D gene TRBD1, 6 bases. The sequence was collected from a woman in her late teens or twenties who had recovered from COVID-19. This CDR3 is CASSNPGVLVGGYTF. DNA for the CDR3: TGTGCCAGCAGCAACCCAGGGGTCTTAGTGGGTGGCTACACCTTC.